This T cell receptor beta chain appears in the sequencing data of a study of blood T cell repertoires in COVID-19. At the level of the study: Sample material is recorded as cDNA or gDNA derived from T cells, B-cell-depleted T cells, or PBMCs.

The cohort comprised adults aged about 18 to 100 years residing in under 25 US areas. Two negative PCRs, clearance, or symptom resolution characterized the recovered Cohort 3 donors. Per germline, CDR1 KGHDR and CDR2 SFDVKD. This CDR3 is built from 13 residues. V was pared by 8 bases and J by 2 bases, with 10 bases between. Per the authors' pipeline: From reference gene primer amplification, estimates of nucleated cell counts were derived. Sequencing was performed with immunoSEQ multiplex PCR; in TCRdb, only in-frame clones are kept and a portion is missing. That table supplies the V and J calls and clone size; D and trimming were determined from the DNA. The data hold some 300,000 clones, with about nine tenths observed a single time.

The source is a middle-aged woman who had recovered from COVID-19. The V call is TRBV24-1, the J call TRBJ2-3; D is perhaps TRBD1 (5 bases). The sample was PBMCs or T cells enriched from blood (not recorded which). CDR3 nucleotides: TGTGCCACCACTGACAGATTCACAGATACGCAGTATTTT. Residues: CATTDRFTDTQYF.